These T cell receptor beta chains were read from a single sample in a study of STAT5B mutations in CD4+ large granular lymphocyte leukemia. Clones were sequenced by immunoSEQ multiplex PCR, and TCRdb holds only the in-frame ones, with some missing. Here the sample spans about 45,000 clones, approximately 86% being singletons. Sample: CD4+ T cells from blood buffy coats. These receptors were obtained from a human donor in good health. Both conserved end residues are part of each CDR3. D genes are given only for firm matches. The size entry is marked missing in some rows and otherwise reads once, few, many or a size class.

D	V	J	size	CDR3	DNA
-	TRBV7-9	TRBJ1-1	-	CASAGTEYTEAFF	TGTGCCAGCGCCGGGACCGAGTACACTGAAGCTTTCTTT
-	TRBV6-4	TRBJ1-3	-	CASPRGYTIYF	TGTGCCAGCCCGCGGGGGTACACCATATATTTT
-	TRBV6-1	TRBJ1-1	-	CASSEVGRKGSNTEAFF	TGTGCCAGCAGTGAAGTAGGCAGGAAAGGGTCGAACACTGAAGCTTTCTTT
-	TRBV29-1	TRBJ2-5	-	CSVSLKLQETQYF	TGCAGCGTTTCCTTAAAGCTCCAAGAGACCCAGTACTTC
TRBD1	TRBV7-9	TRBJ1-1	-	CASSLQGAGTEAFF	TGTGCCAGCAGCTTACAGGGGGCCGGCACTGAAGCTTTCTTT
-	TRBV19	TRBJ1-5	-	CASANQGVRGNQPQHF	TGTGCCAGTGCAAATCAGGGTGTGCGGGGAAATCAGCCCCAGCATTTT
-	TRBV6-5	TRBJ2-7	-	CASSYLGNGVEQYF	TGTGCCAGCAGTTACCTAGGGAATGGGGTCGAGCAGTACTTC
TRBD2	TRBV7-2	TRBJ2-7	-	CASSSGVAGVSEQYF	TGTGCCAGCAGCTCAGGGGTAGCGGGAGTAAGTGAGCAGTACTTC
TRBD2	TRBV30	TRBJ2-1	-	CAWLGLAGGPGEQFF	TGTGCCTGGCTGGGACTAGCGGGAGGGCCGGGTGAGCAGTTCTTC
-	TRBV7-2	TRBJ1-5	-	CASTSGALGVYQPQHF	TGTGCCAGCACCTCCGGGGCCCTAGGTGTTTATCAGCCCCAGCATTTT
TRBD1	TRBV14	TRBJ2-2	-	CASSRRAGGIGELFF	TGTGCCAGCAGCCGACGCGCAGGGGGTATCGGGGAGCTGTTTTTT
-	TRBV7-2	TRBJ2-1	-	CASSLDGSSYNEQFF	TGTGCCAGCAGCTTAGACGGTAGCTCCTACAATGAGCAGTTCTTC
-	TRBV7-2	TRBJ2-7	-	CASSFAYEQYF	TGTGCCAGCAGCTTCGCTTACGAGCAGTACTTC
TRBD2	TRBV5-4	TRBJ2-1	-	CASSTYSGARSEQFF	TGTGCCAGCAGCACTTATAGCGGGGCCCGGAGTGAGCAGTTCTTC
TRBD2	TRBV10-3	TRBJ2-3	-	CAISEGVGLASTDTQYF	TGTGCCATCAGTGAGGGAGTGGGACTAGCCAGCACAGATACGCAGTATTTT
-	TRBV28	TRBJ2-5	once	CASSWADGGETQYF	TGTGCCAGCAGCTGGGCGGACGGTGGAGAGACCCAGTACTTC
-	TRBV27	TRBJ2-4	-	CASSLVASASKNIQYF	TGTGCCAGCAGTTTAGTAGCGAGCGCGTCCAAAAACATTCAGTACTTC
TRBD2	TRBV30	TRBJ2-1	-	CAWRISGSSYNEQFF	TGTGCCTGGAGAATTAGCGGGAGCTCCTACAATGAGCAGTTCTTC
TRBD1	TRBV27	TRBJ1-1	-	CASSWGDRMNTEAFF	TGTGCCAGCAGTTGGGGGGACAGGATGAACACTGAAGCTTTCTTT
-	TRBV7-9	TRBJ1-3	-	CASSLRNREGNTIYF	TGTGCCAGCAGCTTAAGGAACAGGGAAGGAAACACCATATATTTT
-	TRBV4-1	TRBJ2-1	-	CASSQDNPAASYNEQFF	TGCGCCAGCAGCCAAGATAATCCAGCGGCCTCCTACAATGAGCAGTTCTTC
-	TRBV14	TRBJ2-3	-	CASRPGAGDTQYF	TGTGCCAGCAGACCCGGGGCCGGGGATACGCAGTATTTT
TRBD1	TRBV7-2	TRBJ1-1	few	CASSLDRGLNTEAFF	TGTGCCAGCAGCCTCGACAGGGGATTGAACACTGAAGCTTTCTTT
TRBD2	TRBV7-9	TRBJ2-5	-	CASSSAGLQETQYF	TGTGCCAGCAGCTCGGCGGGACTACAAGAGACCCAGTACTTC
TRBD2	TRBV28	TRBJ2-5	-	CASSQNRLAEQETQYF	TGTGCCAGCAGTCAAAACAGACTAGCGGAACAAGAGACCCAGTACTTC
-	TRBV7-3	TRBJ2-1	few	CASSVGSSSYNEQFF	TGTGCCAGCAGTGTAGGCTCAAGCTCCTACAATGAGCAGTTCTTC
-	TRBV27	TRBJ2-7	-	CASSAGPINRYEQYF	TGTGCCAGCAGTGCGGGACCCATAAATCGGTACGAGCAGTACTTC
-	TRBV11-3	TRBJ2-1	medium-sized	CASSLAALREQFF	TGTGCCAGCAGCTTAGCCGCCCTCCGTGAGCAGTTCTTC
TRBD1	TRBV30	TRBJ2-2	few	CAWSFGRGRAGELFF	TGTGCCTGGAGTTTCGGCAGGGGGCGGGCCGGGGAGCTGTTTTTT
-	TRBV14	TRBJ2-1	-	CASTPVGWRDEQFF	TGTGCCAGCACACCGGTTGGGTGGCGGGATGAGCAGTTCTTC
-	TRBV2	TRBJ1-4	-	CASSVYRVHNEKLFF	TGTGCCAGCAGTGTCTATAGGGTTCATAATGAAAAACTGTTTTTT
TRBD2	TRBV11-2	TRBJ2-1	few	CASSPQLASNNEQFF	TGTGCCAGCAGCCCTCAACTAGCGTCCAACAATGAGCAGTTCTTC
-	TRBV5-6	TRBJ2-7	-	CASSLTPGVGYEQYF	TGTGCCAGCAGCTTGACCCCGGGAGTAGGCTACGAGCAGTACTTC
-	TRBV5-1	TRBJ1-2	-	CASRRYGADTHGNYGYTF	TGCGCCAGCAGGAGGTATGGGGCAGATACCCACGGCAACTATGGCTACACCTTC
-	TRBV11-3	TRBJ1-1	-	CASRAGLSPPTEAFF	TGTGCCAGCCGGGCGGGGCTCTCTCCCCCCACTGAAGCTTTCTTT
-	TRBV6-1	TRBJ1-1	-	CASSERVVMAEAFF	TGTGCCAGCAGTGAAAGGGTGGTTATGGCTGAAGCTTTCTTT